This T cell receptor beta chain comes out of a study of neurological immune-mediated disorders (dated by TCRdb to between 2018 and 2020). Background on the whole study: Using UMI-based sequencing, the study compared peripheral blood TCR-beta repertoires from patients with HTLV-I-associated myelopathy (HAM/TSP), patients with multiple sclerosis, and healthy controls. Of the 68 subjects in the cohort, around 15 were HAM/TSP patients, 34 were multiple sclerosis patients, and roughly 20 were healthy controls. Alongside PBMC samples, the set of some 100 TCR-beta libraries contained longitudinal samples, technical triplicates, and paired CD4+ and CD8+ T-cell subsets that had been sorted.

V and J are truncated by 2 bases and 7 bases respectively, leaving an intervening sequence of 14 bases. The CDR3 contains 14 residues, cysteine and phenylalanine counted. CDR3 DNA is the only sequence kept; it has 42 bases, read in frame from the first base. The germline V gene specifies SQVTM as CDR1 and ANQGSEA as CDR2. Study-wide conclusions, independent of this receptor: No identical CDR3 amino acid sequences were found to be shared among expanded clones across subjects, suggesting that TCR-beta repertoires were private in all groups. TCR clonal expansion was highest in HAM/TSP patients and lowest in MS patients, with MS patients falling below even healthy controls.

For the unsorted PBMC libraries, 2 million PBMCs were stored in RNAlater at -80 degrees C until RNA extraction and were used to generate the libraries. Peripheral blood underwent Ficoll-Hypaque density gradient centrifugation to isolate PBMCs, which were then cryopreserved in liquid nitrogen. To synthesize cDNA, template-switch 5'RACE was performed with a primer carrying a 10-nucleotide random unique molecular identifier so that each TCR transcript was tagged. Every sequencing run yielded over 170 million TCR-beta sequences covering 15-18 subjects. Total RNA was extracted with the RNeasy kit. The KAPA Real-time Library Amplification kit was used to amplify TCR-beta VDJ regions with primers for the TCR constant region and the 5'RACE anchor. Sample indexes and Illumina adaptors were added in a first PCR, after which library yield was increased in a second PCR. After purification with Ampure beads, the TCR product of roughly 650 bp was size-selected on a 2% E-gel SizeSelection system. Library quality was checked on a Bioanalyzer, concentration was measured with Qubit, and libraries were quantified with the Kapa Library Quantification kit before pooling. Libraries were sequenced paired-end 2 x 150 bp on an Illumina HiSeq 2500. To increase sequence diversity, roughly 24-32% phiX was spiked into each library pool. The source study handled its data this way. Quality-filtered reads were processed with the UMI-based MiGEC pipeline, and over 85% of raw TCR sequences were removed by the MiGEC pipeline during error correction. IMGT germline references were used for aligning VDJ genes, and each clonotype was defined as a unique CDR3 amino acid sequence together with its V-J genes. Clonal expansion, Shannon diversity, and CDR3 relatedness (CalcPairwiseDistances, ClusterSamples) were evaluated with VDJtools, and phylogenetic trees were built with CLCbio workbench. Clones with at least 8 unique UMIs were defined as expanded, with this threshold being based on coefficient-of-variation modelling across technical triplicates. The public reads were run again by TCRdb, first through fastp at Q25 and then through MiXCR, and only productive beta chains were kept. Records with the same CDR3 protein are collapsed into one entry carrying the most frequent genes and DNA. It is TCRdb's table, rather than the study itself, that gives the V and J calls and clone size. This sample comprises 35,000 or so distinct CDR3 sequences, under 13% of them detected only once. The top ten clonotypes cover roughly 7% of the sample.

This clonotype was observed at least ten times. No cognate antigen has been identified for it. No per-base quality is available; no much larger clone lies one base away. The chain is made from TRBV29-1 and TRBJ2-2; no D segment can be confidently identified. This receptor was taken from a woman in her thirties with HTLV-1-associated myelopathy (HAM/TSP). Specimen: PBMCs. The CDR3 sequence is CSVESGPGNGELFF. The bases read TGCAGCGTTGAATCTGGACCCGGCAACGGGGAGCTGTTTTTT.